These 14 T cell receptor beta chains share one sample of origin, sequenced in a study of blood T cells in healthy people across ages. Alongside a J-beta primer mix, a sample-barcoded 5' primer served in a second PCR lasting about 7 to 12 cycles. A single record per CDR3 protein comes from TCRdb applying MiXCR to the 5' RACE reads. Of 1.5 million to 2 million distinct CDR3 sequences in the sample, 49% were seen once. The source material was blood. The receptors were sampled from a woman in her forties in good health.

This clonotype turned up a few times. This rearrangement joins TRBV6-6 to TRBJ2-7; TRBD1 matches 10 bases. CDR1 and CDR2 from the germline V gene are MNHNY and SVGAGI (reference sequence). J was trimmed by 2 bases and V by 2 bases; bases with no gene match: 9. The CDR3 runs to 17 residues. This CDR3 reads CASSYMTGGAGTYEQYF. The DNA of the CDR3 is TGTGCCAGCAGTTACATGACAGGGGGCGCGGGAACCTACGAGCAGTACTTC.

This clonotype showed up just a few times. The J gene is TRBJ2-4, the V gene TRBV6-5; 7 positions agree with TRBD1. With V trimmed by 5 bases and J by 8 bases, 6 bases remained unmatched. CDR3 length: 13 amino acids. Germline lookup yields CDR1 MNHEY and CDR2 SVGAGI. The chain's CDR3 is CASSQVGTDIQYF. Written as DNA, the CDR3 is TGTGCCAGCAGTCAAGTCGGGACAGACATTCAGTACTTC.

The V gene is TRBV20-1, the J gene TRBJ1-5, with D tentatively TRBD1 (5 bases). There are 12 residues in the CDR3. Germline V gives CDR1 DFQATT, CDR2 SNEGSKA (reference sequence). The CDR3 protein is CSPIRGNQPQHF. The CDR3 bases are TGCAGCCCTATCAGGGGCAATCAGCCCCAGCATTTT.

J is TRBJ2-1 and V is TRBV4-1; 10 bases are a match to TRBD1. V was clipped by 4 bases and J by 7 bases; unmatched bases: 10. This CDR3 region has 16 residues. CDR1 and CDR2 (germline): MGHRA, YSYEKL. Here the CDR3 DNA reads TGCGCCAGCAGCCTAGTCGGGACAGGGGCACGGAATGAGCAGTTCTTC. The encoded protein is CASSLVGTGARNEQFF.

This chain's CDR3 is CASSTQDAGVETQYF. CDR3 nucleotide sequence: TGTGCCAGCAGCACCCAGGACGCAGGGGTGGAGACCCAGTACTTC. The rearrangement links TRBV28 to TRBJ2-5; D may be TRBD1 (6 bases). V dropped 6 bases and J dropped 5 bases, with 19 bases sitting between them. The CDR3 consists of 15 residues. The germline V gene encodes CDR1 MDHEN and CDR2 SYDVKM.

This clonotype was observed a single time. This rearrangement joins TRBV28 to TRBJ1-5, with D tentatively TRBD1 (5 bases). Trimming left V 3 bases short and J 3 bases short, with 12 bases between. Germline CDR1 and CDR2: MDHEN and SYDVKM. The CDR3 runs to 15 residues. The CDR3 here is CASSFGGAHNQPQHF. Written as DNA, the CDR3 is TGTGCCAGCAGTTTCGGAGGGGCTCACAATCAGCCCCAGCATTTT.

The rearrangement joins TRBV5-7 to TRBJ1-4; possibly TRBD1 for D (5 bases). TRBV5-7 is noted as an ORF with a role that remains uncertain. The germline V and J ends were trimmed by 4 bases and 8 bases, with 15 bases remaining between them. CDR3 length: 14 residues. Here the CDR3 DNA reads TGTGCCAGCAGCGTGGAAGCAGGGTCGGAAAAACTGTTTTTT. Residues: CASSVEAGSEKLFF.

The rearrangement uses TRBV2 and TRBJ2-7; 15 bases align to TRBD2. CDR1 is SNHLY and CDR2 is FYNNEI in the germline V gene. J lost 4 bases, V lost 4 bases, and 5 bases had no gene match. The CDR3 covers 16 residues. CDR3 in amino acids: CASSAGTSGGWYEQYF. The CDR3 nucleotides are TGTGCCAGCAGTGCCGGGACTAGCGGGGGGTGGTACGAGCAGTACTTC.

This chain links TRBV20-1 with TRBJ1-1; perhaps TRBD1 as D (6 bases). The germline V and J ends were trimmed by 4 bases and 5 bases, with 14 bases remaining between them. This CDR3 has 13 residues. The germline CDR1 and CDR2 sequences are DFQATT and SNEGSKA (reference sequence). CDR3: CSAITGRGTEAFF. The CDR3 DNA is TGCAGTGCTATAACAGGGCGTGGTACTGAAGCTTTCTTT.

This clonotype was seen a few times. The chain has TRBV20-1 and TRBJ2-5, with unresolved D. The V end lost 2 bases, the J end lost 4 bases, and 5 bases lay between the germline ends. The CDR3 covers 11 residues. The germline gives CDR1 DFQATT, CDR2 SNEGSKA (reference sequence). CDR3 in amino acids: CSARKVETQYF. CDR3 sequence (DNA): TGCAGTGCTAGAAAGGTAGAGACCCAGTACTTC.

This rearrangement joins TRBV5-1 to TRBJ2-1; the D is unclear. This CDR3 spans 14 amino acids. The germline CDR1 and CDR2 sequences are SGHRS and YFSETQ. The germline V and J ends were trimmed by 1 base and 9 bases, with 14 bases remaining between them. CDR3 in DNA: TGCGCCAGCAGCTTGACGGTGGAGAAGGTTGAGCAGTTCTTC. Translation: CASSLTVEKVEQFF.

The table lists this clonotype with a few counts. The CDR3 loop reads CASSLDPTTEETQYF. In DNA form, the CDR3 reads TGTGCCAGCAGCTTAGATCCAACCACAGAAGAGACCCAGTACTTC. The V call is TRBV11-2, the J call TRBJ2-5, with unresolved D. V was pared by 0 bases and J by 3 bases, with 11 bases between. CDR1 and CDR2 (germline): SGHAT, FQNNGV. This CDR3 comprises 15 residues.

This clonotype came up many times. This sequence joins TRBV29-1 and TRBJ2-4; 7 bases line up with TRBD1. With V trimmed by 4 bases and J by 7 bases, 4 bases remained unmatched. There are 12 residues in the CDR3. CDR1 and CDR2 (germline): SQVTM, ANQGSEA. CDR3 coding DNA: TGCAGCGTTGGAGAACAGGGGAACATTCAGTACTTC. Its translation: CSVGEQGNIQYF.

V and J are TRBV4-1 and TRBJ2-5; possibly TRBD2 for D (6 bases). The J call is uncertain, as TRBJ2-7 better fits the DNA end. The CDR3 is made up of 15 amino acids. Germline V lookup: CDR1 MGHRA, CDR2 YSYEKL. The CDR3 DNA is TGCGCCAGCAGCCATTCGGGGGATGCGGGGTACGAGCAGTACTTC. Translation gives CASSHSGDAGYEQYF.